The rows below give T cell receptor beta chains drawn from one sample of a study of OX40 agonist ivuxolimab in advanced cancers. TCRdb's table, derived via immunoSEQ multiplex PCR, lists solely in-frame clones and lacks some. This repertoire shows 70,000 or so clones, about 80% found once; its top ten account for 2% to 2.5%. The source material was CD4+ or CD8+ T cells sorted from blood, sampled in a trial of the OX40 agonist ivuxolimab. The source is an adult with an advanced solid tumor such as melanoma, head and neck, liver or kidney cancer. The CDR3 runs from the conserved cysteine through the conserved F or W. A D gene is named only where the DNA matches it firmly. Some rows mark clone size as missing; the rest say once, few, many or name a class of expanded clone.

cdr3_aa	cdr3_nt	j_call	d_call	v_call	clone_size
CASSTHMPYGKTYGF	TGTGCCAGCAGTACGCACATGCCTTACGGAAAGACCTATGGCTTC	TRBJ1-2	.	TRBV6-9	.
CASSPAGAPTDTQYF	TGTGCCAGCAGTCCAGCTGGGGCCCCCACGGATACGCAGTATTTT	TRBJ2-3	.	TRBV11-2	.
CASSSKKGYLTDTQYF	TGCGCCAGCAGCTCCAAAAAAGGTTACCTCACAGATACGCAGTATTTT	TRBJ2-3	.	TRBV5-1	.
CAWERLGRNTEAFF	TGTGCCTGGGAAAGGCTTGGCCGGAACACTGAAGCTTTCTTT	TRBJ1-1	.	TRBV30	few
CAWSRDSGNTIYF	TGTGCCTGGAGTCGGGACTCTGGAAACACCATATATTTT	TRBJ1-3	.	TRBV30	.
CASSSSDRGPEQYF	TGTGCCAGTAGTAGTTCGGACAGGGGACCCGAGCAGTACTTC	TRBJ2-7	TRBD1	TRBV19	once
CASRPRMNTEAFF	TGTGCCAGCAGGCCTAGGATGAACACTGAAGCTTTCTTT	TRBJ1-1	.	TRBV6-5	.
CASRMTGDTGELFF	TGTGCCAGCAGAATGACAGGGGACACCGGGGAGCTGTTTTTT	TRBJ2-2	TRBD1	TRBV5-8	.
CASSGTAGSYEQYF	TGTGCCAGCTCGGGGACAGCCGGCTCCTACGAGCAGTACTTC	TRBJ2-7	TRBD1	TRBV18	.
CASSRDRGDTGELFF	TGCGCCAGCAGCAGGGACAGGGGAGACACCGGGGAGCTGTTTTTT	TRBJ2-2	TRBD1	TRBV5-1	.
CASSEGTRRTKNIQYF	TGTGCCAGCAGTGAAGGGACAAGGAGGACCAAAAACATTCAGTACTTC	TRBJ2-4	.	TRBV2	.
CATSPQAPSIKTHEQFF	TGTGCCACCAGCCCGCAGGCCCCTAGCATAAAGACCCATGAGCAGTTCTTC	TRBJ2-1	.	TRBV15	once
CASSPGGGQNEQYF	TGTGCCAGCAGCCCGGGCGGGGGGCAGAACGAGCAGTACTTC	TRBJ2-7	TRBD2	TRBV7-6	few
CASSLDRYSGGTEAFF	TGTGCCAGCAGCTTGGACAGGTACTCCGGGGGCACTGAAGCTTTCTTT	TRBJ1-1	.	TRBV5-6	.
CASSVQLNDEQFF	TGTGCCAGCAGCGTTCAATTGAATGATGAGCAGTTCTTC	TRBJ2-1	.	TRBV9	.
CASSRWGQMNTEAFF	TGTGCCAGCAGCAGGTGGGGACAGATGAACACTGAAGCTTTCTTT	TRBJ1-1	TRBD1	TRBV11-2	.
CASSRDSSSNQPQHF	TGCGCCAGCAGCAGAGACAGTAGTAGCAATCAGCCCCAGCATTTT	TRBJ1-5	.	TRBV5-1	few
CASGEGQGVNTEAFF	TGTGCTAGTGGGGAAGGACAGGGAGTGAACACTGAAGCTTTCTTT	TRBJ1-1	TRBD1	TRBV12-5	.
CASSQELAGAGELFF	TGTGCCAGCAGCCAAGAACTAGCGGGAGCCGGGGAGCTGTTTTTT	TRBJ2-2	TRBD2	TRBV14	.
CASSLAGEGYEQYF	TGCGCCAGCAGCTTGGCGGGAGAAGGCTACGAGCAGTACTTC	TRBJ2-7	.	TRBV5-1	.
CASSYGTIQPQHF	TGTGCCAGCAGTTACGGGACCATTCAGCCCCAGCATTTT	TRBJ1-5	.	TRBV6-6	once
CASSQDRARGAYNEQFF	TGTGCCAGCAGCCAAGATCGGGCGCGCGGTGCCTACAATGAGCAGTTCTTC	TRBJ2-1	.	TRBV4-2	.
CASSQVGTGGLAGLSQYF	TGCGCCAGCAGCCAAGTGGGAACTGGGGGACTAGCGGGTCTTTCTCAGTACTTC	TRBJ2-4	TRBD2	TRBV4-1	.
CASRPRRAQNTGELFF	TGTGCAAGTCGCCCCCGGAGGGCCCAGAACACCGGGGAGCTGTTTTTT	TRBJ2-2	.	TRBV12-2	.
CASRGSRGIAEAFF	TGTGCCAGCCGGGGCAGCAGGGGGATCGCTGAAGCTTTCTTT	TRBJ1-1	TRBD1	TRBV6-5	many